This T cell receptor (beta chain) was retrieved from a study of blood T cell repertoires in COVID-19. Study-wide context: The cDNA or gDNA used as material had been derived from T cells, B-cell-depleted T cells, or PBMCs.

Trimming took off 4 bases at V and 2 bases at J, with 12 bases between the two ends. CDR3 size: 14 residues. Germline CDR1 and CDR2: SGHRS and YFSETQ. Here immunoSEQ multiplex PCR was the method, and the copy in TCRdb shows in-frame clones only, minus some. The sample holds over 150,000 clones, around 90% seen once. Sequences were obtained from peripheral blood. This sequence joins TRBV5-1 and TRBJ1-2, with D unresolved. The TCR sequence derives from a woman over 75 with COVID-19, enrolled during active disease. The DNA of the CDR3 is TGCGCCAGCAGCGCGCTGCAGGTGAACTATGGCTACACCTTC. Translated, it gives CASSALQVNYGYTF. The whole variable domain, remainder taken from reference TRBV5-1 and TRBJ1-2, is KAGVTQTPRYLIKTRGQQVTLSCSPISGHRSVSWYQQTPGQGLQFLFEYFSETQRNKGNFPGRFSGRQFSNSRSEMNVSTLELGDSALYLCASSALQVNYGYTFGSGTRLTVV.